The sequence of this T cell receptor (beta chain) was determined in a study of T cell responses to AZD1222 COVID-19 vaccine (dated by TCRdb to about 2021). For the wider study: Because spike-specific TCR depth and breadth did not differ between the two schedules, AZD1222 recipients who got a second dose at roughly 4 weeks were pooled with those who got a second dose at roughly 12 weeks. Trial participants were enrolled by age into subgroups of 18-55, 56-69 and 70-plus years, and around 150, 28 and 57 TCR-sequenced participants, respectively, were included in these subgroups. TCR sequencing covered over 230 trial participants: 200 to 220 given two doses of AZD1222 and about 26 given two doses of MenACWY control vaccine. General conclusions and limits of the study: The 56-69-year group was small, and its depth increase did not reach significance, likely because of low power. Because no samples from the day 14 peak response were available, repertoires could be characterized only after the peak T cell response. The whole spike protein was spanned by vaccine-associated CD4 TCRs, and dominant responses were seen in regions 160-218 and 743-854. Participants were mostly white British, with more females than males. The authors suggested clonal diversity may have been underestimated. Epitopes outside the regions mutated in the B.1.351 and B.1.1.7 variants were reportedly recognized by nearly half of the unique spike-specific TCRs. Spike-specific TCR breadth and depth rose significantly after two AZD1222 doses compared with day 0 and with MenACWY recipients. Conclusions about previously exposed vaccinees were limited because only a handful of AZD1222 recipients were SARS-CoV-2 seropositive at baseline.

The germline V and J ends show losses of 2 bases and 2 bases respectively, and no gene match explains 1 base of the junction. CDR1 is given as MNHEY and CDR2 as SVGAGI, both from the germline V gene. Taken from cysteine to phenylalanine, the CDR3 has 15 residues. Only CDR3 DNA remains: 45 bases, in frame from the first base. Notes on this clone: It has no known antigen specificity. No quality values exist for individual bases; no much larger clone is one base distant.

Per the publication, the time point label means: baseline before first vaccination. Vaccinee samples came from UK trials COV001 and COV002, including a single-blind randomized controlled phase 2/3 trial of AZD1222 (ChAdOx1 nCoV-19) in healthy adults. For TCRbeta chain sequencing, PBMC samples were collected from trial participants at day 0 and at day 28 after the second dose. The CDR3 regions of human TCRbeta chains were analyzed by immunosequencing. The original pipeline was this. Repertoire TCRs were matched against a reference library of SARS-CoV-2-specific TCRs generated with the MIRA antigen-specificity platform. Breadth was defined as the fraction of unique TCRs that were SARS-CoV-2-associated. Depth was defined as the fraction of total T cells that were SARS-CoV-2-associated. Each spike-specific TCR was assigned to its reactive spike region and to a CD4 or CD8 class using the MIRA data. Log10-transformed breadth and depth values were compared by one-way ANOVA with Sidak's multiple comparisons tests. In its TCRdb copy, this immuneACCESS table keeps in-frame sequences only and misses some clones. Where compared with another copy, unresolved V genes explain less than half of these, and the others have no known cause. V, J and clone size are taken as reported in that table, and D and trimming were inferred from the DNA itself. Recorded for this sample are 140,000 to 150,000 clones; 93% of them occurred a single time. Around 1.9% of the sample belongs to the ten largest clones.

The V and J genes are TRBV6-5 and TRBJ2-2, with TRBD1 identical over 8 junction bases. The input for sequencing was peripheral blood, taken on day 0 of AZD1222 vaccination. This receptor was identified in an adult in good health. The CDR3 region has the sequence CASSYDRGNTGELFF. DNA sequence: TGTGCCAGCAGTTACGACAGGGGTAACACCGGGGAGCTGTTTTTT.